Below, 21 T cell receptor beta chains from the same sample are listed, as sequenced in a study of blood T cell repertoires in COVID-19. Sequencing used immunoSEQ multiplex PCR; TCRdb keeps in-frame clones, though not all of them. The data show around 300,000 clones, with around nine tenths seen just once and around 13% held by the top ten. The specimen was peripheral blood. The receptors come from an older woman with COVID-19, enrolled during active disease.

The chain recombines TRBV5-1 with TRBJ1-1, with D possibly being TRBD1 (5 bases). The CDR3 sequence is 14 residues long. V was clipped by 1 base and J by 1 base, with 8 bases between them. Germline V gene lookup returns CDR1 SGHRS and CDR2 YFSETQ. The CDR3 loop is CASSLNRPNTEAFF. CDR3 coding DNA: TGCGCCAGCAGCTTGAACAGGCCGAACACTGAAGCTTTCTTT.

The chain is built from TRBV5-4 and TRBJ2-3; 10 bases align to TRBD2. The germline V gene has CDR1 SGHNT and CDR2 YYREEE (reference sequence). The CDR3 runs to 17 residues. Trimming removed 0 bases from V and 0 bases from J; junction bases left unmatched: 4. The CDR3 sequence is CASSLDLAGVSTDTQYF. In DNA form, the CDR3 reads TGTGCCAGCAGCTTGGACCTAGCGGGGGTTAGCACAGATACGCAGTATTTT.

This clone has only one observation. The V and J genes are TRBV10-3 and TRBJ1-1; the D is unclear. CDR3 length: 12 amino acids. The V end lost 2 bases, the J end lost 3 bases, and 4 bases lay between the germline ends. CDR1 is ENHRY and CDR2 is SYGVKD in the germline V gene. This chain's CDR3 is CAISEADTEAFF. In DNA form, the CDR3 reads TGTGCCATCAGTGAGGCGGACACTGAAGCTTTCTTT.

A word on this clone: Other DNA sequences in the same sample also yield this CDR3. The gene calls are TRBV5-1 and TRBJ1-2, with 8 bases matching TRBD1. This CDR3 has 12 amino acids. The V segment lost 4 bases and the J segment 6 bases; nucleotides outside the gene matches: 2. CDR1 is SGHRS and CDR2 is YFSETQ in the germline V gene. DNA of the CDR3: TGCGCCAGCAGCCCACAGGGGGATGGCTACACCTTC. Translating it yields CASSPQGDGYTF.

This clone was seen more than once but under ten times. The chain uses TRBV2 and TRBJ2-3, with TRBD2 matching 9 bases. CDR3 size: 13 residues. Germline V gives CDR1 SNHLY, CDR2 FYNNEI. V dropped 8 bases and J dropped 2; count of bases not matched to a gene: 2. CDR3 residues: CASGGLATDTQYF. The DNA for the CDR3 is TGTGCCAGCGGGGGACTAGCCACAGATACGCAGTATTTT.

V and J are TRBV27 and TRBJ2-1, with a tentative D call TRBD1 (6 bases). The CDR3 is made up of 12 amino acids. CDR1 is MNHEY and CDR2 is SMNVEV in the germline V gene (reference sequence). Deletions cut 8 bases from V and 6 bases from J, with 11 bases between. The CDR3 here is CASATGSNEQFF. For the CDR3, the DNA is TGTGCCAGCGCAACAGGGTCCAATGAGCAGTTCTTC.

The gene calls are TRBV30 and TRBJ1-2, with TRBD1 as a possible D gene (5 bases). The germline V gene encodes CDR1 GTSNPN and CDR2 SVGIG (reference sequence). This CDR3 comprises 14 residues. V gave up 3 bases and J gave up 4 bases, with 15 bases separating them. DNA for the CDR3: TGTGCCTGGAGCGGGGGTGCAGGCATCTATGGCTACACCTTC. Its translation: CAWSGGAGIYGYTF. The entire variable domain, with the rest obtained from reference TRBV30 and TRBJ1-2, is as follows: SQTIHQWPATLVQPVGSPLSLECTVEGTSNPNLYWYRQAAGRGLQLLFYSVGIGQISSEVPQNLSASRPQDRQFILSSKKLLLSDSGFYLCAWSGGAGIYGYTFGSGTRLTVV.

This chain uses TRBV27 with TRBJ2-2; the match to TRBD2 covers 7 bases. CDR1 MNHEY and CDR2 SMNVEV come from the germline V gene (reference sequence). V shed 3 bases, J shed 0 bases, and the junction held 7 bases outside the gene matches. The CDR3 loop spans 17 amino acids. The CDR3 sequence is CASSFGGGATNTGELFF. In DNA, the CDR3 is TGTGCCAGCAGTTTTGGGGGAGGGGCAACGAACACCGGGGAGCTGTTTTTT.

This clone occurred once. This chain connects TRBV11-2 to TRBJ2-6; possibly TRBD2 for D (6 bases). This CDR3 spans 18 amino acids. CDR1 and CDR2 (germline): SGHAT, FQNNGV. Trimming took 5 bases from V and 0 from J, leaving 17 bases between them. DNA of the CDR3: TGTGCCAGCAGCCGGGACTTGGTTCTCTACTCTGGGGCCAACGTCCTGACTTTC. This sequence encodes CASSRDLVLYSGANVLTF.

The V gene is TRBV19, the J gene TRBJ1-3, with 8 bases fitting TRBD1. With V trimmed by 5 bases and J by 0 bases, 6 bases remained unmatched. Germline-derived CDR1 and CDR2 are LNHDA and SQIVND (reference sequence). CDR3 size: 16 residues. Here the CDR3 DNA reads TGTGCCAGTAGTTCGGGACAGGTCTTCTCTGGAAACACCATATATTTT. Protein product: CASSSGQVFSGNTIYF.

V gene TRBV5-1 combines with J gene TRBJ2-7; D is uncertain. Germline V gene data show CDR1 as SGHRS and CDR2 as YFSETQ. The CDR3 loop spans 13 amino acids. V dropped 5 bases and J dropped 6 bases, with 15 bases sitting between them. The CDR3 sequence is CASRRISLVEQYF. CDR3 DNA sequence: TGCGCCAGCAGGAGAATCTCCCTCGTCGAGCAGTACTTC. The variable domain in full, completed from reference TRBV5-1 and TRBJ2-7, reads KAGVTQTPRYLIKTRGQQVTLSCSPISGHRSVSWYQQTPGQGLQFLFEYFSETQRNKGNFPGRFSGRQFSNSRSEMNVSTLELGDSALYLCASRRISLVEQYFGPGTRLTVT.

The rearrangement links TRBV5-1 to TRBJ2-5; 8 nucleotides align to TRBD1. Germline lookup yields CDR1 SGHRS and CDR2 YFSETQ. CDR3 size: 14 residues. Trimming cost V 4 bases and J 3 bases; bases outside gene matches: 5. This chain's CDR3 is CASSGTGSEETQYF. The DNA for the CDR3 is TGCGCCAGCAGCGGGACAGGATCCGAAGAGACCCAGTACTTC.

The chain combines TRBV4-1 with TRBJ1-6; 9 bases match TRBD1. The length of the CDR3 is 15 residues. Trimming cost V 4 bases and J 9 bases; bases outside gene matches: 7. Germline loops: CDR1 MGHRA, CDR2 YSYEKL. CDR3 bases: TGCGCCAGCAGCCCAATACAGGGGGCAGGTTCACCCCTCCACTTT. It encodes CASSPIQGAGSPLHF.

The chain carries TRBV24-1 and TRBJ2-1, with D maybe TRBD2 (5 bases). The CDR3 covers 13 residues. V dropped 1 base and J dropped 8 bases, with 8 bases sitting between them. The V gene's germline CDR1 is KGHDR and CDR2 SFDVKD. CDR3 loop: CATSDFAGHEQFF. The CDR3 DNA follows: TGTGCCACCAGTGATTTTGCGGGCCATGAGCAGTTCTTC.

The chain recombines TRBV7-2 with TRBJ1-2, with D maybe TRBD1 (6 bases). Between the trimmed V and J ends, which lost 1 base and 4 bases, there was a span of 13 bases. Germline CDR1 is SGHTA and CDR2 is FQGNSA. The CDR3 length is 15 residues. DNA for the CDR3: TGTGCCAGCAGCTTAGTGTATGGGGGCTCCTATGGCTACACCTTC. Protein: CASSLVYGGSYGYTF. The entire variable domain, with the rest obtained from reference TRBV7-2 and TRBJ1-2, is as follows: GAGVSQSPSNKVTEKGKDVELRCDPISGHTALYWYRQSLGQGLEFLIYFQGNSAPDKSGLPSDRFSAERTGGSVSTLTIQRTQQEDSAVYLCASSLVYGGSYGYTFGSGTRLTVV.

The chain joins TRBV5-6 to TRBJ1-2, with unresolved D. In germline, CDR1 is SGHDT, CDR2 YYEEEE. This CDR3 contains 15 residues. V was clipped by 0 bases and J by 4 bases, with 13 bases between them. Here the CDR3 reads CASSLALVASYGYTF. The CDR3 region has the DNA TGTGCCAGCAGCTTGGCCTTGGTGGCCTCCTATGGCTACACCTTC.

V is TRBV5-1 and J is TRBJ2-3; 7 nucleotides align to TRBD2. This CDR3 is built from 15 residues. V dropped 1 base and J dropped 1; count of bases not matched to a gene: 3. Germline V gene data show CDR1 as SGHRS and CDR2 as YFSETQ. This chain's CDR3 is CASSLYSGGTDTQYF. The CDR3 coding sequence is TGCGCCAGCAGCTTGTACAGCGGGGGCACAGATACGCAGTATTTT.

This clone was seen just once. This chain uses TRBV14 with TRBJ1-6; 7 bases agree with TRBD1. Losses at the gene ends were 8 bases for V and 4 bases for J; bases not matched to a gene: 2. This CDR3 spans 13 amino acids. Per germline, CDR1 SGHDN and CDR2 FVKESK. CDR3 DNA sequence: TGTGCCAGCGGGGGACAGTATAATTCACCCCTCCACTTT. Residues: CASGGQYNSPLHF.

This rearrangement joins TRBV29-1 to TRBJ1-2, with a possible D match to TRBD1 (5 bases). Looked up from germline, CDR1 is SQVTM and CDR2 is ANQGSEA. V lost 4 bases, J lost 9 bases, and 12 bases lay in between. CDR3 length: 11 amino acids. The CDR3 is CSVGSGGSYTF. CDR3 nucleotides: TGCAGCGTTGGATCCGGGGGAAGCTACACCTTC.

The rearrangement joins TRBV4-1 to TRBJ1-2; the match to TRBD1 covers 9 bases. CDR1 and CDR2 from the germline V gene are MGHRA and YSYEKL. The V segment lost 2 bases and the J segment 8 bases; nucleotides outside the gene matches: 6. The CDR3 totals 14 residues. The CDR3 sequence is CASSQPGTGRGYTF. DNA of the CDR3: TGCGCCAGCAGCCAACCGGGGACAGGGAGAGGCTACACCTTC.

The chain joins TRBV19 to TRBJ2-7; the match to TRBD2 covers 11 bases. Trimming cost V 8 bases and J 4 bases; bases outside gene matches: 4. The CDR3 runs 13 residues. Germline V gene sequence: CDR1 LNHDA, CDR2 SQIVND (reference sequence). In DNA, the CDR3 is TGTGCCAGTCGCACTAGCGGGGGTTACGAGCAGTACTTC. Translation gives CASRTSGGYEQYF.